This TCR beta chain was sequenced for a study of blood T cell repertoires in COVID-19. On the study more broadly: Specimens from acute and convalescent COVID-19 originated in the United States, Italy and Spain. Nucleic acid was either cDNA or gDNA, and it came from T cells, B-cell-depleted T cells, or PBMCs.

Original methodology: The authors estimated nucleated cell counts from reference gene primer amplification. Here immunoSEQ multiplex PCR was the method, and the copy in TCRdb shows in-frame clones only, minus some. Clonal size and the V and J genes are those of that table, whereas D and trimming came from the DNA. Of some 200,000 clones in the sample, 85% to 90% were seen once. This clonotype was obtained from a woman younger than 35 in a cohort exposed to, infected with or recovered from COVID-19 (not recorded which). The sample was PBMCs or T cells enriched from blood (not recorded which).

Written as DNA, the CDR3 is TGTGCCAGCAGCCTAGGGGGATCGAACACTGAAGCTTTCTTT. Protein: CASSLGGSNTEAFF. The chain uses TRBV7-3 and TRBJ1-1, with D possibly TRBD1 on 6 matching bases. Trimming shortened V by 5 bases and J by 1 base, and 11 bases separated the two germline ends. The CDR3 sequence is 14 residues long. Germline CDR1 SGHTA, CDR2 FQGTGA.